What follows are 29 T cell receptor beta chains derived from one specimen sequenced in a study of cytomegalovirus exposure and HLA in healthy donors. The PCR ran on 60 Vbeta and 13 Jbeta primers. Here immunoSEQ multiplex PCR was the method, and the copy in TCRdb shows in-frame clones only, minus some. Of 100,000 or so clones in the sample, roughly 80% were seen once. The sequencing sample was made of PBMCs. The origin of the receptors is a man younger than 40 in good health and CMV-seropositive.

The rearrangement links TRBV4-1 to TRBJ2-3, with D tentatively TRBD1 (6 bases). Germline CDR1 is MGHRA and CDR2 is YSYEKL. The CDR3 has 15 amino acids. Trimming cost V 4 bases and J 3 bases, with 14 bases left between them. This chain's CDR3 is CASSRPDRQTDTQYF. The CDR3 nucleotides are TGCGCCAGCAGCCGACCAGACAGGCAAACAGATACGCAGTATTTT.

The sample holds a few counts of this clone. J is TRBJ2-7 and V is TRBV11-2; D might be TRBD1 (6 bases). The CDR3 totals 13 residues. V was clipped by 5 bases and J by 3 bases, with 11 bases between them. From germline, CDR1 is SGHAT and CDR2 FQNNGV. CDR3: CASSTGRIYEQYF. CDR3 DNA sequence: TGTGCCAGCAGCACAGGGAGAATCTACGAGCAGTACTTC.

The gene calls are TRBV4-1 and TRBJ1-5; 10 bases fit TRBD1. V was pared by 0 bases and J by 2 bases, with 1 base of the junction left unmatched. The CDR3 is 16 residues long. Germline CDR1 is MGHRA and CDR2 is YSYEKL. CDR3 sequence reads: CASSQEGTGGNQPQHF. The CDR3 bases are TGCGCCAGCAGCCAAGAAGGGACAGGGGGCAATCAGCCCCAGCATTTT.

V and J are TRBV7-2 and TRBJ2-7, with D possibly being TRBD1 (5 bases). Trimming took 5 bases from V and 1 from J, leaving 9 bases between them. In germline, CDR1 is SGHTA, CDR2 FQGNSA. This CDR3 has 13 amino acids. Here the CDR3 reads CASSPDTSYEQYF. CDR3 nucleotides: TGTGCCAGCAGCCCGGACACTTCCTACGAGCAGTACTTC.

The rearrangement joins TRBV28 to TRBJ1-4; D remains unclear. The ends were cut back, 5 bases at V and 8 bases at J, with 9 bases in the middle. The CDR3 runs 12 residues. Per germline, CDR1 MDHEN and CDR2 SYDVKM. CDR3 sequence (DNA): TGTGCCAGCAGTCGGAGTGTGGAAAAACTGTTTTTT. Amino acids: CASSRSVEKLFF.

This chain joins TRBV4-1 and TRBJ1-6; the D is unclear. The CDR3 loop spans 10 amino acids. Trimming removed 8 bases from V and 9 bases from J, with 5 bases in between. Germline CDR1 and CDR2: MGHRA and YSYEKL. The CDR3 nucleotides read TGCGCCAGCGGACTTTCACCCCTCCACTTT. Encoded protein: CASGLSPLHF.

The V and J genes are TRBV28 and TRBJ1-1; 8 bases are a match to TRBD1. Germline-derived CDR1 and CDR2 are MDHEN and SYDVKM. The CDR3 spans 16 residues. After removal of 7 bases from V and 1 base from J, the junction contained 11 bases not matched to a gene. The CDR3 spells CASIDRGLKENTEAFF. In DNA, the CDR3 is TGTGCCAGCATAGACAGGGGACTTAAAGAGAACACTGAAGCTTTCTTT.

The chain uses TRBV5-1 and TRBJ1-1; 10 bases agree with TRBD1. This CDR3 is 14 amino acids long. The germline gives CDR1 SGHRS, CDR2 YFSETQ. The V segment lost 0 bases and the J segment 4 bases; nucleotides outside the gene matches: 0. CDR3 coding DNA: TGCGCCAGCAGCTTGGGGGACAGGGGCACTGAAGCTTTCTTT. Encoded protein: CASSLGDRGTEAFF.

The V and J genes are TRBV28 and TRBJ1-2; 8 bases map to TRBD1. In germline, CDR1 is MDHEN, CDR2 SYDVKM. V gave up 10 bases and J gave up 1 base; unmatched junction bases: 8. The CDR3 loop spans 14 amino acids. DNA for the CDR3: TGTGCCATCTGGCGACAGGGGTTTAACTATGGCTACACCTTC. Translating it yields CAIWRQGFNYGYTF.

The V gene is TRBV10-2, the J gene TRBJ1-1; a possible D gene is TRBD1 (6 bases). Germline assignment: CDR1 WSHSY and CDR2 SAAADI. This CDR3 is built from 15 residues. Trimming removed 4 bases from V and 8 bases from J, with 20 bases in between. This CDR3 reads CASSGTLTGHMEAFF. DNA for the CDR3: TGCGCCAGCAGTGGGACGCTGACAGGTCATATGGAAGCTTTCTTT.

CDR3 region: CASSLAGGPGDTQYF. The CDR3 nucleotides read TGCGCCAGCAGCCTAGCGGGGGGGCCAGGGGATACGCAGTATTTT. The chain has TRBV5-1 and TRBJ2-3; 12 nucleotides align to TRBD2. Germline V lookup: CDR1 SGHRS, CDR2 YFSETQ. The CDR3 is 15 amino acids. The V and J ends lost 4 bases and 6 bases, in that order; junction bases with no gene match: 6.

The CDR3 loop is CASSQDWGGLKPQHF. CDR3 coding DNA: TGCGCCAGCAGCCAAGACTGGGGAGGTCTAAAGCCCCAGCATTTT. The chain uses TRBV4-1 and TRBJ1-5; D unclear. The CDR3 contains 15 residues. V lost 0 bases to trimming and J lost 8 bases, with 14 bases between them. Germline V CDR1 and CDR2: MGHRA, YSYEKL.

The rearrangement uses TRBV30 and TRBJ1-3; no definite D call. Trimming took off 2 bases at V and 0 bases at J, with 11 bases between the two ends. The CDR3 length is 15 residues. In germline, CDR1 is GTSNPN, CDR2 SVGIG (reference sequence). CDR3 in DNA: TGTGCCTGGAGTAGCGCCTATAGCTCTGGAAACACCATATATTTT. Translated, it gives CAWSSAYSSGNTIYF.

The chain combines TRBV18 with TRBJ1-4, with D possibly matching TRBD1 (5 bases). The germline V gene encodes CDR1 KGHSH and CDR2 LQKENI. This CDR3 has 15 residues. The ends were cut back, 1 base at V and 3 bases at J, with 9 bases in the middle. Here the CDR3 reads CASSPLQGPNEKLFF. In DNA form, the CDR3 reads TGTGCCAGCTCACCACTTCAGGGTCCTAATGAAAAACTGTTTTTT.

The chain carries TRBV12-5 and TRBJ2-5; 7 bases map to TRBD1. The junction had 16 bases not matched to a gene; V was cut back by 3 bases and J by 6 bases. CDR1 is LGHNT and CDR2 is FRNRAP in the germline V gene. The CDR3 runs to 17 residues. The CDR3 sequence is CASGFTAGQGVRKTQYF. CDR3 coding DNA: TGTGCTAGTGGTTTTACCGCCGGGCAGGGGGTCAGAAAGACCCAGTACTTC.

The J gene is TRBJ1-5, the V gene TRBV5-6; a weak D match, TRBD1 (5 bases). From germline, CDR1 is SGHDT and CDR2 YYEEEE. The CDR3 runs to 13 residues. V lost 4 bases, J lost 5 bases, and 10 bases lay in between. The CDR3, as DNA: TGTGCCAGCAGCCAGGGATTGGATCAGCCCCAGCATTTT. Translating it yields CASSQGLDQPQHF. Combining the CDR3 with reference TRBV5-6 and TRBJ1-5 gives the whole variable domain DAGVTQSPTHLIKTRGQQVTLRCSPKSGHDTVSWYQQALGQGPQFIFQYYEEEERQRGNFPDRFSGHQFPNYSSELNVNALLLGDSALYLCASSQGLDQPQHFGDGTRLSIL.

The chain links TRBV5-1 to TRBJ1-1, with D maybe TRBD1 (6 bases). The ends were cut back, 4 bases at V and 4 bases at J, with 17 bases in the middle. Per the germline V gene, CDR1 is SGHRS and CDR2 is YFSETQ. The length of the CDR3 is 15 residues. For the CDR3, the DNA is TGCGCCAGCAGCCCCGCCCCAGGGGTTAGCACTGAAGCTTTCTTT. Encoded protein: CASSPAPGVSTEAFF.

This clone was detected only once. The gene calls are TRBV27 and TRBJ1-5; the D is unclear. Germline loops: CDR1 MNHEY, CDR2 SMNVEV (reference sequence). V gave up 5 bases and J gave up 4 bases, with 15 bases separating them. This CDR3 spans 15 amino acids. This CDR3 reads CASSPVEAPNQPQHF. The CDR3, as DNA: TGTGCCAGCAGTCCAGTAGAGGCCCCGAATCAGCCCCAGCATTTT.

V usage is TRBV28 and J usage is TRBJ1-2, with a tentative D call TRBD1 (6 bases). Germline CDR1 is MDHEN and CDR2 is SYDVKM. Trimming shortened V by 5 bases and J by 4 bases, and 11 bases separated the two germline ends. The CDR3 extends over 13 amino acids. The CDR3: CASSSRGGYGYTF. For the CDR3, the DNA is TGTGCCAGCAGTAGCAGGGGTGGCTATGGCTACACCTTC.

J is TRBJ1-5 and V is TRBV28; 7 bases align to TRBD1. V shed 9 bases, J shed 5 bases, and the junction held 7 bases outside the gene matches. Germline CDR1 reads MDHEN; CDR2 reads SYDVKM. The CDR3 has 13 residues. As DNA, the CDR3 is TGTGCCAGTTTGACAGGGTCGGATCAGCCCCAGCATTTT. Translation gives CASLTGSDQPQHF. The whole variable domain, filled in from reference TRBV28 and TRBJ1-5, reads DVKVTQSSRYLVKRTGEKVFLECVQDMDHENMFWYRQDPGLGLRLIYFSYDVKMKEKGDIPEGYSVSREKKERFSLILESASTNQTSMYLCASLTGSDQPQHFGDGTRLSIL.

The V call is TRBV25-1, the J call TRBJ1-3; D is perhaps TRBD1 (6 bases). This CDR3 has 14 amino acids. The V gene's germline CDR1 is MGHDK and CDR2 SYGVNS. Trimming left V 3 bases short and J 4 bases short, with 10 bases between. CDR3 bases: TGTGCCAGCAGTGAGGCAGGGGACGGAAACACCATATATTTT. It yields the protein CASSEAGDGNTIYF.

This CDR3 reads CASSLQPGSAGYTF. CDR3 in DNA: TGCGCCAGCAGCTTGCAGCCAGGGTCCGCTGGCTACACCTTC. The rearrangement joins TRBV5-1 to TRBJ1-2; tentative D call: TRBD1 (5 bases). Trimming removed 1 base at V and 7 bases at J, with 14 bases between. The CDR3 spans 14 residues. The germline V gene has CDR1 SGHRS and CDR2 YFSETQ. Looking up the rest from reference TRBV5-1 and TRBJ1-2 gives the full variable domain: KAGVTQTPRYLIKTRGQQVTLSCSPISGHRSVSWYQQTPGQGLQFLFEYFSETQRNKGNFPGRFSGRQFSNSRSEMNVSTLELGDSALYLCASSLQPGSAGYTFGSGTRLTVV.

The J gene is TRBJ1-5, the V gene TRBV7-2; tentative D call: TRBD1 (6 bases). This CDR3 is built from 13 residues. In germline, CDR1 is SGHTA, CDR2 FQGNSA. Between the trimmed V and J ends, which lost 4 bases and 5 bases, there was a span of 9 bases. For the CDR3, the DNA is TGTGCCAGCAGCTGGACAGCTGATCAGCCCCAGCATTTT. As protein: CASSWTADQPQHF.

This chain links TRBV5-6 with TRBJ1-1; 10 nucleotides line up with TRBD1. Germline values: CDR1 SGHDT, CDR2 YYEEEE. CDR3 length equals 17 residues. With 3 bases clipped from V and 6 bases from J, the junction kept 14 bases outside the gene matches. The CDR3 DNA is TGTGCCAGCAGCTCCCTGGGACAGGGGCGCAGGGCCGCTGAAGCTTTCTTT. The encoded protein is CASSSLGQGRRAAEAFF.

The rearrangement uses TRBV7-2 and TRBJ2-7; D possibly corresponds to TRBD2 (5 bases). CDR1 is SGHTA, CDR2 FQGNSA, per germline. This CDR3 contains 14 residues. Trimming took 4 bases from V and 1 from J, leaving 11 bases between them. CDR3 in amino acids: CASSSRTGSYEQYF. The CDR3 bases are TGTGCCAGCAGCTCTCGGACGGGATCCTACGAGCAGTACTTC.

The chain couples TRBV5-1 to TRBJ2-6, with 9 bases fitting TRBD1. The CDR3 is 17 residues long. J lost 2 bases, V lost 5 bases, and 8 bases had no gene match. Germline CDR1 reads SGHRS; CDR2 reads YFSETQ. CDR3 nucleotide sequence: TGCGCCAGCAGAACCGGGACAGGGCAGGCTGGGGCCAACGTCCTGACTTTC. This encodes CASRTGTGQAGANVLTF.

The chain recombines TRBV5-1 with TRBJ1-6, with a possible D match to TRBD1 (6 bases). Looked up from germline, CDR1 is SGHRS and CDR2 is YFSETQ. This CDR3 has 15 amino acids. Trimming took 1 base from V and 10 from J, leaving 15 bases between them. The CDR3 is CASSLILGADSPLHF. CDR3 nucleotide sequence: TGCGCCAGCAGCTTGATCTTGGGGGCGGACTCACCCCTCCACTTT. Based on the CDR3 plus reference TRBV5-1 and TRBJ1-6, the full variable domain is KAGVTQTPRYLIKTRGQQVTLSCSPISGHRSVSWYQQTPGQGLQFLFEYFSETQRNKGNFPGRFSGRQFSNSRSEMNVSTLELGDSALYLCASSLILGADSPLHFGNGTRLTVT.

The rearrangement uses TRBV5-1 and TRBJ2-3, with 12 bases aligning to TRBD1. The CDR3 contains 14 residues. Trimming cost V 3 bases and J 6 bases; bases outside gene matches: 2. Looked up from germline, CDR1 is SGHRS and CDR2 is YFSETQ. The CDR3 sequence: CASSSGQGADTQYF. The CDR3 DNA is TGCGCCAGCAGCTCGGGACAGGGGGCCGATACGCAGTATTTT.

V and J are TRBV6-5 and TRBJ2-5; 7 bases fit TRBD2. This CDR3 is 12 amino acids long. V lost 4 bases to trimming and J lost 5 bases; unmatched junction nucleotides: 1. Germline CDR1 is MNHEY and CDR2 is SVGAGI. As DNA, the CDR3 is TGTGCCAGCAGTTGGGAGGGGGAGACCCAGTACTTC. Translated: CASSWEGETQYF.